These 18 T cell receptor beta chains share one sample of origin, sequenced in a study of blood T cell repertoires in COVID-19. Assay used: immunoSEQ multiplex PCR; TCRdb lists only in-frame clones, some missing. The repertoire holds 110,000 to 150,000 clones, with 80% to 90% as singletons. Sequenced: peripheral blood. These receptors were obtained from a man aged 55 to 69 with active or convalescent COVID-19.

The chain combines TRBV4-1 with TRBJ1-4; D unclear. In germline, CDR1 is MGHRA, CDR2 YSYEKL. Trimming cost V 3 bases and J 7 bases, with 21 bases left between them. The CDR3 is made up of 17 amino acids. DNA for the CDR3: TGCGCCAGCAGCCAGATAATCGGCGGAGCTCGGGGTGAAAAACTGTTTTTT. Protein product: CASSQIIGGARGEKLFF.

The chain employs TRBV28 and TRBJ2-7; TRBD1 might be the D (6 bases). The germline V gene encodes CDR1 MDHEN and CDR2 SYDVKM. V shed 3 bases and J shed 6 bases, with 15 bases lying between them. The CDR3 sequence is 14 residues long. In DNA form, the CDR3 reads TGTGCCAGCAGTTTTAGGGGGAATTACCGCGAGCAGTACTTC. It yields the protein CASSFRGNYREQYF.

The rearrangement joins TRBV18 to TRBJ1-2; the D gene is possibly TRBD1 (5 bases). The CDR3 runs to 14 residues. V lost 0 bases, J lost 6 bases, and 11 bases lay in between. Germline values: CDR1 KGHSH, CDR2 LQKENI. CDR3 protein: CASSPPGLGDGYTF. The CDR3 DNA follows: TGTGCCAGCTCACCACCAGGACTAGGGGATGGCTACACCTTC.

The chain has TRBV6-6 and TRBJ1-2, with 7 bases identical to TRBD1. The junction had 7 bases not matched to a gene; V was cut back by 2 bases and J by 1 base. The germline CDR1 and CDR2 sequences are MNHNY and SVGAGI (reference sequence). This CDR3 comprises 16 residues. The CDR3 sequence: CASSYVPGQINYGYTF. For the CDR3, the DNA is TGTGCCAGCAGTTACGTTCCGGGACAGATTAACTATGGCTACACCTTC.

V is TRBV6-6 and J is TRBJ1-2; D perhaps matches TRBD1 (5 bases). There are 15 residues in the CDR3. CDR1 is MNHNY and CDR2 is SVGAGI in the germline V gene (reference sequence). The ends were cut back, 4 bases at V and 4 bases at J, with 16 bases in the middle. CDR3 protein: CASSFGRDSPYGYTF. DNA of the CDR3: TGTGCCAGCAGTTTCGGCAGGGACTCTCCCTATGGCTACACCTTC.

This clone was seen a handful of times. Other DNA sequences from this sample encode an identical CDR3 as well. The V call is TRBV9, the J call TRBJ2-7; 7 nucleotides agree with TRBD1. Germline loops: CDR1 SGDLS, CDR2 YYNGEE. The CDR3 sequence is 14 residues long. J lost 2 bases, V lost 3 bases, and 5 bases had no gene match. CDR3 sequence reads: CASSETGNPYEQYF. Here the CDR3 DNA reads TGTGCCAGCAGCGAGACAGGGAATCCCTACGAGCAGTACTTC.

The chain combines TRBV28 with TRBJ1-1; D gene ambiguous. In germline, CDR1 is MDHEN, CDR2 SYDVKM. V was shortened by 5 bases and J by 7 bases, with 17 bases between the two germline ends. The CDR3 runs 14 residues. CDR3 bases: TGTGCCAGCAGTACTACAATCACGGGAGGTGAAGCTTTCTTT. Protein product: CASSTTITGGEAFF.

The gene calls are TRBV19 and TRBJ2-6; 7 bases match TRBD1. V shed 7 bases and J 3 bases; nucleotides not matched to a gene: 6. CDR1 and CDR2 from the germline V gene are LNHDA and SQIVND (reference sequence). This CDR3 is 15 amino acids long. The CDR3 sequence: CASTVTGFGANVLTF. Written as DNA, the CDR3 is TGTGCCAGTACCGTGACAGGGTTTGGGGCCAACGTCCTGACTTTC.

The rearrangement joins TRBV28 to TRBJ2-7, with D tentatively TRBD2 (6 bases). This CDR3 is 11 amino acids long. Looked up from germline, CDR1 is MDHEN and CDR2 is SYDVKM. Trimming took 8 bases from V and 4 from J, leaving 9 bases between them. The CDR3 DNA reads as TGTGCCAGCCAGGAGGGGTACGAGCAGTACTTC. Translation: CASQEGYEQYF. The full variable domain, in which reference TRBV28 and TRBJ2-7 provide the parts outside the CDR3, is DVKVTQSSRYLVKRTGEKVFLECVQDMDHENMFWYRQDPGLGLRLIYFSYDVKMKEKGDIPEGYSVSREKKERFSLILESASTNQTSMYLCASQEGYEQYFGPGTRLTVT.

This clone was observed a single time. V is TRBV27 and J is TRBJ1-6; perhaps TRBD1 as D (6 bases). In germline, CDR1 is MNHEY, CDR2 SMNVEV (reference sequence). V was cut by 5 bases and J by 0 bases, with 14 bases left in between. The CDR3 has 17 amino acids. CDR3 DNA sequence: TGTGCCAGCAGTCCGACCTTGACAGGCTCCTATAATTCACCCCTCCACTTT. Its protein is CASSPTLTGSYNSPLHF.

The rearrangement joins TRBV5-4 to TRBJ2-3; 9 nucleotides align to TRBD2. Germline loops: CDR1 SGHNT, CDR2 YYREEE (reference sequence). This CDR3 spans 16 amino acids. V lost 2 bases to trimming and J lost 4 bases; unmatched junction nucleotides: 8. This chain's CDR3 is CASSFISGSGADTQYF. CDR3 DNA sequence: TGTGCCAGCAGCTTTATTAGCGGGAGCGGGGCAGATACGCAGTATTTT.

V usage is TRBV5-1 and J usage is TRBJ2-3, with D maybe TRBD1 (7 bases). CDR3 length equals 15 residues. Germline CDR1 and CDR2: SGHRS and YFSETQ. V was clipped by 6 bases and J by 0 bases, with 14 bases between them. The CDR3 region is CASNEQGTSTDTQYF. The CDR3 DNA reads TGCGCCAGCAACGAACAGGGGACTAGCACAGATACGCAGTATTTT.

This clone appeared a few times. This chain connects TRBV7-9 to TRBJ2-7, with no clear D. V was shortened by 1 base and J by 1 base, with 8 bases between the two germline ends. CDR1 and CDR2 (germline): SEHNR, FQNEAQ (reference sequence). CDR3 size: 14 residues. The CDR3 bases are TGTGCCAGCAGCTTAGTCTACGGTTCCTACGAGCAGTACTTC. It yields the protein CASSLVYGSYEQYF.

The V and J genes are TRBV11-2 and TRBJ1-1; the D gene is possibly TRBD1 (6 bases). Trimming stripped 3 bases from V and 5 bases from J, with 10 bases between. Germline-derived CDR1 and CDR2 are SGHAT and FQNNGV. This CDR3 comprises 13 residues. The CDR3 bases are TGTGCCAGCAGCTTTAACAGGGTTACTGAAGCTTTCTTT. Protein: CASSFNRVTEAFF. Supplemented by reference TRBV11-2 and TRBJ1-1, the full variable domain reads EAGVAQSPRYKIIEKRQSVAFWCNPISGHATLYWYQQILGQGPKLLIQFQNNGVVDDSQLPKDRFSAERLKGVDSTLKIQPAKLEDSAVYLCASSFNRVTEAFFGQGTRLTVV.

This chain joins TRBV18 and TRBJ1-2; a possible D gene is TRBD1 (6 bases). Trimming cost V 4 bases and J 8 bases, with 14 bases left between them. CDR3 length equals 13 residues. Germline CDR1 reads KGHSH; CDR2 reads LQKENI. The CDR3 sequence is CASSLGQHEGYTF. CDR3 nucleotides: TGTGCCAGCTCACTGGGACAACATGAAGGCTACACCTTC.

Turning to this clone: A much larger clone is a single base away; this may be a read error. The same CDR3 can be traced to other DNA sequences in this sample. The genes are TRBV5-1 and TRBJ1-1; the match to TRBD1 covers 7 bases. CDR1 is SGHRS and CDR2 is YFSETQ in the germline V gene. The CDR3 sequence is 14 residues long. The trim removed 4 bases at V and 0 bases at J, leaving 3 bases unmatched. The CDR3 here is CASSLGQVNTEAFF. CDR3 coding DNA: TGCGCCAGCAGCCTAGGACAGGTGAACACTGAAGCTTTCTTT.

This clone was detected a few times. The rearrangement links TRBV5-1 to TRBJ1-1; 8 nucleotides line up with TRBD1. J was trimmed by 1 base and V by 4 bases; bases with no gene match: 6. Germline values: CDR1 SGHRS, CDR2 YFSETQ. The CDR3 has 15 residues. CDR3 protein: CASSVQGAGNTEAFF. In nucleotides, the CDR3 is TGCGCCAGCAGCGTCCAGGGGGCCGGGAACACTGAAGCTTTCTTT. Looking up the rest from reference TRBV5-1 and TRBJ1-1 gives the full variable domain: KAGVTQTPRYLIKTRGQQVTLSCSPISGHRSVSWYQQTPGQGLQFLFEYFSETQRNKGNFPGRFSGRQFSNSRSEMNVSTLELGDSALYLCASSVQGAGNTEAFFGQGTRLTVV.

J is TRBJ2-1 and V is TRBV9; D is perhaps TRBD1 (5 bases). V was clipped by 4 bases and J by 0 bases, with 14 bases between them. CDR1 is SGDLS and CDR2 is YYNGEE in the germline V gene. The CDR3 contains 16 residues. CDR3 DNA: TGTGCCAGCAGCCGACGGCGAAGGGGCTCCTACAATGAGCAGTTCTTC. It codes for CASSRRRRGSYNEQFF.